Following are 2 T cell receptor beta chains from one sample sequenced in a study of early T cells in non-severe SARS-CoV-2 infection. TCRdb reanalysed the 5' RACE reads using MiXCR and keeps one entry per CDR3 protein. The sample lists 65,000 to 80,000 distinct CDR3 sequences, roughly 13% seen once, with 6% in the top ten. Sequenced sample: whole blood. The receptors here all came from an adult who was a healthcare worker with PCR-confirmed SARS-CoV-2 infection or an uninfected control (not recorded which).

DNA of the CDR3: TGCAGCGTTCGGGAGAACACAGATACGCAGTATTTT. It is translated as CSVRENTDTQYF. This chain joins TRBV29-1 and TRBJ2-3; D perhaps matches TRBD2 (6 bases). Per the germline V gene, CDR1 is SQVTM and CDR2 is ANQGSEA. Trimming took off 5 bases at V and 2 bases at J, with 8 bases between the two ends. The CDR3 runs 12 residues.

The genes are TRBV12-3 or TRBV12-4 and TRBJ1-1; D gene unclear. The CDR3 contains 13 residues. Trimming removed 4 bases at V and 3 bases at J, with 9 bases between. The CDR3 nucleotides read TGTGCCAGCAGTTCTAGGGCTTACACTGAAGCTTTCTTT. This translates into CASSSRAYTEAFF.